These T cell receptor beta chains were read from a single sample in a study of blood T cell repertoires in COVID-19. Clones were sequenced by immunoSEQ multiplex PCR, and TCRdb holds only the in-frame ones, with some missing. The top ten hold roughly 1.5% of the sample, which has 150,000 to 170,000 clones, nearly 80% seen once. Material: peripheral blood. Every receptor here comes from an elderly man with acute or convalescent COVID-19. Each CDR3 is given without its conserved first and last residue. The order of the fields is clone size, J gene, CDR3 length, V gene, CDR3 protein. Some rows mark clone size as missing; the rest say once, few, many or name a class of expanded clone.

clone_size: -
j_call: TRBJ2-3
cdr3_length: 15
v_call: TRBV7-3
cdr3_aa: ASSYLPRGRVADTQY

clone_size: -
j_call: TRBJ1-1
cdr3_length: 11
v_call: TRBV7-2
cdr3_aa: ASSWTRNTEAF

clone_size: -
j_call: TRBJ1-4
cdr3_length: 10
v_call: TRBV19
cdr3_aa: ASRQGGEKLF

clone_size: -
j_call: TRBJ1-1
cdr3_length: 11
v_call: TRBV29-1
cdr3_aa: SGDRGMNTEAF

clone_size: -
j_call: TRBJ1-6
cdr3_length: 13
v_call: TRBV4-3
cdr3_aa: ASSPGQGDNSPLH

clone_size: -
j_call: TRBJ1-3
cdr3_length: 13
v_call: TRBV5-6
cdr3_aa: ASSKRTGAGNTIY

clone_size: -
j_call: TRBJ2-3
cdr3_length: 12
v_call: TRBV13
cdr3_aa: ATARLADTDTQY

clone_size: -
j_call: TRBJ2-6
cdr3_length: 13
v_call: TRBV6-5
cdr3_aa: ASRTGDSGANVLT

clone_size: -
j_call: TRBJ2-2
cdr3_length: 13
v_call: TRBV2
cdr3_aa: ASSAERGNTGELF

clone_size: -
j_call: TRBJ2-2
cdr3_length: 13
v_call: TRBV5-1
cdr3_aa: ASSFSGGYTGELF

clone_size: few
j_call: TRBJ2-1
cdr3_length: 13
v_call: TRBV6-5
cdr3_aa: ASISLDRGLHKQF

clone_size: few
j_call: TRBJ2-2
cdr3_length: 12
v_call: TRBV14
cdr3_aa: ASSQLDTTGELF

clone_size: once
j_call: TRBJ1-3
cdr3_length: 17
v_call: TRBV7-2
cdr3_aa: ASSLGLVSGGGDGNTIY

clone_size: -
j_call: TRBJ1-4
cdr3_length: 13
v_call: TRBV7-8
cdr3_aa: ASSLGEATNEKLF

clone_size: -
j_call: TRBJ2-1
cdr3_length: 15
v_call: TRBV28
cdr3_aa: ASSLPLRGSSYNEQF

clone_size: -
j_call: TRBJ1-3
cdr3_length: 19
v_call: TRBV4-2
cdr3_aa: ASSQESVGRGRLSSGNTIY

clone_size: -
j_call: TRBJ1-2
cdr3_length: 11
v_call: TRBV11-1
cdr3_aa: ASSSGTTYGYT

clone_size: -
j_call: TRBJ2-5
cdr3_length: 13
v_call: TRBV6-1
cdr3_aa: ASSEWGGAGETQY

clone_size: -
j_call: TRBJ2-5
cdr3_length: 11
v_call: TRBV5-1
cdr3_aa: ASSPRGEETQY

clone_size: -
j_call: TRBJ2-7
cdr3_length: 11
v_call: TRBV30
cdr3_aa: AWSVDSSYEQY

clone_size: -
j_call: TRBJ1-3
cdr3_length: 13
v_call: TRBV5-4
cdr3_aa: ASSTKGADGNTIY

clone_size: once
j_call: TRBJ2-3
cdr3_length: 11
v_call: TRBV6-5
cdr3_aa: ASTSGRADTQY

clone_size: few
j_call: TRBJ2-6
cdr3_length: 12
v_call: TRBV7-3
cdr3_aa: ASSRNSGANVLT

clone_size: -
j_call: TRBJ1-5
cdr3_length: 11
v_call: TRBV5-1
cdr3_aa: ASSLEGHQPQH

clone_size: -
j_call: TRBJ1-5
cdr3_length: 12
v_call: TRBV3-1/TRBV3-2
cdr3_aa: ASSQRGLNQPQH

clone_size: -
j_call: TRBJ1-1
cdr3_length: 13
v_call: TRBV3-1/TRBV3-2
cdr3_aa: ASSQDWTGGLEAF

clone_size: few
j_call: TRBJ1-2
cdr3_length: 12
v_call: TRBV4-3
cdr3_aa: ASSQEDFLGRYT

clone_size: -
j_call: TRBJ2-1
cdr3_length: 11
v_call: TRBV12-3/TRBV12-4
cdr3_aa: ASSFRYTDEQF

clone_size: -
j_call: TRBJ2-5
cdr3_length: 11
v_call: TRBV12-3/TRBV12-4
cdr3_aa: ASRGQLQETQY

clone_size: -
j_call: TRBJ1-4
cdr3_length: 13
v_call: TRBV27
cdr3_aa: ASSFAAGINEKLF

clone_size: -
j_call: TRBJ1-2
cdr3_length: 12
v_call: TRBV18
cdr3_aa: ASSPGGSNYGYT

clone_size: few
j_call: TRBJ2-5
cdr3_length: 14
v_call: TRBV24-1
cdr3_aa: ATSDFSGGHQETQY

clone_size: -
j_call: TRBJ2-1
cdr3_length: 14
v_call: TRBV4-1
cdr3_aa: ASSQDLAGGYNEQF

clone_size: few
j_call: TRBJ1-2
cdr3_length: 13
v_call: TRBV7-8
cdr3_aa: ASSARQNSNYGYT

clone_size: -
j_call: TRBJ1-2
cdr3_length: 11
v_call: TRBV27
cdr3_aa: ASRGQGLGGYT

clone_size: once
j_call: TRBJ2-4
cdr3_length: 10
v_call: TRBV28
cdr3_aa: ASSPYGGGWY

clone_size: -
j_call: TRBJ2-1
cdr3_length: 15
v_call: TRBV19
cdr3_aa: ASSRWASGNLYNEQF

clone_size: -
j_call: TRBJ2-3
cdr3_length: 15
v_call: TRBV7-2
cdr3_aa: ASSSSGLAGGTDTQY

clone_size: -
j_call: TRBJ2-7
cdr3_length: 12
v_call: TRBV13
cdr3_aa: ASSPRGGGLEQY

clone_size: -
j_call: TRBJ1-2
cdr3_length: 16
v_call: TRBV27
cdr3_aa: ASSLSGQAPEGYYGYT

clone_size: once
j_call: TRBJ2-1
cdr3_length: 12
v_call: TRBV7-2
cdr3_aa: ASSITGTGFGRF

clone_size: -
j_call: TRBJ2-3
cdr3_length: 11
v_call: TRBV4-1
cdr3_aa: ASSLLLAEAQY

clone_size: -
j_call: TRBJ2-1
cdr3_length: 13
v_call: TRBV18
cdr3_aa: ASSPPGGGYNEQF

clone_size: -
j_call: TRBJ1-1
cdr3_length: 11
v_call: TRBV29-1
cdr3_aa: SVEDDVGLEAF

clone_size: few
j_call: TRBJ1-5
cdr3_length: 12
v_call: TRBV6-2/TRBV6-3
cdr3_aa: ASSWDSINQPQH

clone_size: few
j_call: TRBJ1-3
cdr3_length: 9
v_call: TRBV11-3
cdr3_aa: ASSPGNTIY

clone_size: -
j_call: TRBJ1-1
cdr3_length: 13
v_call: TRBV5-1
cdr3_aa: ASSTQGAPSTEAF

clone_size: -
j_call: TRBJ2-1
cdr3_length: 12
v_call: TRBV7-9
cdr3_aa: ASSFVGAYNEQF